The clone carrying this T cell receptor beta chain was observed a handful of times. The data were taken from a study of beta chain features in type 1 diabetes. The CDR3 has 14 residues. The V and J ends lost 3 bases and 6 bases respectively, with 13 bases between them. Germline values: CDR1 SGHRS, CDR2 YFSETQ. The authors reverse transcribed all of the isolated RNA, so sequencing captured expressed TCRB transcripts. Produced via immunoSEQ multiplex PCR; TCRdb's table is partial and in-frame only. The sample holds 150,000 or so clones, roughly 11% seen once. Sequenced material: central memory CD4+ T cells from blood. The chain recombines TRBV5-1 with TRBJ2-1; tentatively, D is TRBD1 (6 bases). The receptor was derived from a man between 18 and 29 years old in good health. In DNA form, the CDR3 reads TGCGCCAGCAGCTCAGGGACAACCCGCAATGAGCAGTTCTTC. The encoded protein is CASSSGTTRNEQFF.